The 30 T cell receptor beta chains given below trace back to one sample, sequenced in a study of regulatory T cells in long-lasting Graves disease. Combining iRepertoire HTBI primers with Arm-PCR of CDR3 regions, the authors built TCR beta libraries. TCRdb itself ran the multiplex PCR reads through MiXCR, one entry per CDR3 protein. The table records about 400,000 distinct CDR3 sequences, under 25% of them present only once. Time point of the sample: persistent/refractory GD, antithyroid drugs over 5 years with positive TRAb. Researchers made the TCR library from RNA that was extracted from PBMCs. The sample was peripheral blood mononuclear cells (PBMCs), taken when the disease was refractory, from a patient treated with antithyroid drugs. The receptors stem from a female donor with Graves disease.

This clonotype was observed a handful of times. This rearrangement joins TRBV6-2 or TRBV6-3 to TRBJ2-2, with D possibly being TRBD2 (6 bases). V was trimmed by 6 bases and J by 0 bases, leaving 23 bases between them. CDR1 is MNHEY and CDR2 is SVGEGT in the germline V gene. CDR3 size: 19 residues. CDR3 loop: CASSKPVWRDPSNTGELFF. The CDR3 coding sequence is TGTGCCAGCAGCAAGCCTGTATGGCGGGACCCGTCGAACACCGGGGAGCTGTTTTTT.

The rearrangement links TRBV5-1 to TRBJ2-2; D remains ambiguous. The CDR3 is 15 amino acids. The germline gives CDR1 SGHRS, CDR2 YFSETQ. V lost 0 bases and J lost 0, with 6 bases in between. Written as DNA, the CDR3 is TGCGCCAGCAGCTTGGGTCACGCGAACACCGGGGAGCTGTTTTTT. Translating it yields CASSLGHANTGELFF.

The V gene is TRBV19, the J gene TRBJ2-3, with D possibly TRBD2 on 6 matching bases. CDR1 is LNHDA and CDR2 is SQIVND in the germline V gene (reference sequence). The CDR3 is made up of 14 amino acids. V was shortened by 3 bases and J by 4 bases, with 11 bases between the two germline ends. As DNA, the CDR3 is TGTGCCAGTAGTATGGAAGGAGGGCCAGATACGCAGTATTTT. Translating gives CASSMEGGPDTQYF.

This clonotype has at least ten counts. The gene calls are TRBV11-2 and TRBJ2-7, with unresolved D. V was shortened by 2 bases and J by 4 bases, with 12 bases between the two germline ends. CDR3 length: 14 residues. The V gene's germline CDR1 is SGHAT and CDR2 FQNNGV. CDR3 sequence (DNA): TGTGCCAGCAGCTTAATCCAGTCCCCTTACGAGCAGTACTTC. Protein sequence: CASSLIQSPYEQYF.

Of note for this clonotype: This may be a read error: a much more frequent sequence differs by one nucleotide. The chain uses TRBV2 and TRBJ1-1, with no clear D. The CDR3 consists of 13 residues. Germline V lookup: CDR1 SNHLY, CDR2 FYNNEI. CDR3 residues: CASSEFPYTGAFF. The DNA for the CDR3 is TGTGCCAGCAGTGAATTCCCGTACACTGGAGCTTTCTTT.

Regarding this clonotype: This clone may be a read error of a much larger clone one base away. V is TRBV11-2 and J is TRBJ1-6, with unresolved D. The CDR3 totals 15 residues. Looked up from germline, CDR1 is SGHAT and CDR2 is FQNNGV. Trimming removed 2 bases from V and 10 bases from J, with 15 bases in between. For the CDR3, the DNA is TGTGCCAGCAGCTTACGTGGGCCCCTAAAGTCACCCCTCCACTTT. It translates to CASSLRGPLKSPLHF.

The chain links TRBV6-2 or TRBV6-3 to TRBJ2-7, with D hard to call. The V and J ends lost 4 bases and 2 bases respectively, with 15 bases between them. Germline V gene lookup returns CDR1 MNHEY and CDR2 SVGEGT. There are 15 residues in the CDR3. Here the CDR3 DNA reads TGTGCCAGCAGTTGGACCGGCCCCTCACCCTACGAGCAGTACTTC. This sequence encodes CASSWTGPSPYEQYF.

This clonotype was found many times. This chain connects TRBV6-1 to TRBJ2-2; 11 nucleotides align to TRBD2. The CDR3 runs 20 residues. In germline, CDR1 is MNHNS, CDR2 SASEGT. Trimming took 4 bases from V and 1 from J; bases not matched to a gene: 14. CDR3 bases: TGTGCCAGCAGTGTCCAGAGGTCTCTAGCGGGAGGATGGAACACCGGGGAGCTGTTTTTT. Translation: CASSVQRSLAGGWNTGELFF.

The gene calls are TRBV28 and TRBJ1-3; D perhaps matches TRBD1 (5 bases). Between the trimmed V and J ends, which lost 3 bases and 2 bases, there was a span of 11 bases. The CDR3 is 15 amino acids. CDR1 and CDR2 (germline): MDHEN, SYDVKM. CDR3 protein: CASSFQGTTGNTIYF. The DNA of the CDR3 is TGTGCCAGCAGTTTTCAGGGTACAACTGGAAACACCATATATTTT.

This clonotype was seen a few times. V gene TRBV5-4 combines with J gene TRBJ2-2; 8 bases are a match to TRBD2. V lost 4 bases and J lost 3; bases outside the gene matches: 5. Germline loops: CDR1 SGHNT, CDR2 YYREEE (reference sequence). The CDR3 consists of 15 residues. The CDR3 protein is CASSPGLVDTGELFF. CDR3 DNA: TGTGCCAGCAGCCCGGGACTAGTAGACACCGGGGAGCTGTTTTTT.

This clonotype appeared many times. V is TRBV7-8 and J is TRBJ2-5; no firm D call. V was cut by 0 bases and J by 7 bases, with 9 bases left in between. Germline V gives CDR1 SGHVS, CDR2 FQNEAQ. This CDR3 contains 13 residues. DNA of the CDR3: TGTGCCAGCAGCTTAGCCTCAAGTAGGACCCAGTACTTC. Amino acid sequence: CASSLASSRTQYF.

There are many counts of this clonotype. This rearrangement joins TRBV2 to TRBJ1-3; D remains unclear. This CDR3 is 13 amino acids long. Germline V lookup: CDR1 SNHLY, CDR2 FYNNEI. Trimming took off 4 bases at V and 0 bases at J, with 4 bases between the two ends. The CDR3 nucleotides read TGTGCCAGCAGTGGGGTCTCTGGAAACACCATATATTTT. This encodes CASSGVSGNTIYF.

The chain employs TRBV7-9 and TRBJ2-7, with unresolved D. There are 13 residues in the CDR3. Looked up from germline, CDR1 is SEHNR and CDR2 is FQNEAQ (reference sequence). Trimming shortened V by 1 base and J by 5 bases, and 9 bases separated the two germline ends. The CDR3 reads CASSLGLGNEQYF. The CDR3 nucleotides are TGTGCCAGCAGCTTAGGTCTAGGGAACGAGCAGTACTTC.

Comment on this clonotype: This clone may be a read error of a much larger clone one base away. Because the CDR3 is missing its conserved closing phenylalanine or tryptophan, this is likely a read error. This chain joins TRBV7-2 and TRBJ2-7, with D perhaps matching TRBD2 (5 bases). Germline V gene lookup returns CDR1 SGHTA and CDR2 FQGNSA. Between the trimmed V and J ends, which lost 7 bases and 1 base, there was a span of 23 bases. The CDR3 consists of 17 residues. CDR3 DNA: TGTGCCAGCACCCCTCACGGCGGAGGCCCTAGTTCCTACGAGCAGTACCTC. This sequence encodes CASTPHGGGPSSYEQYL.

V is TRBV25-1 and J is TRBJ1-4; D not resolved. Per the germline V gene, CDR1 is MGHDK and CDR2 is SYGVNS. This CDR3 comprises 13 residues. V lost 6 bases and J 0 bases, leaving 5 bases between the germline ends. CDR3 region: CASRLATNEKLFF. As DNA, the CDR3 is TGTGCCAGCAGGCTTGCAACTAATGAAAAACTGTTTTTT.

In its sample, this clonotype was seen a few times. The rearrangement links TRBV7-2 to TRBJ2-7, with D perhaps TRBD1 or TRBD2 (7 bases each). Germline CDR1 is SGHTA and CDR2 is FQGNSA. Trimming stripped 1 base from V and 7 bases from J, with 14 bases between. The CDR3 extends over 14 amino acids. The CDR3, as DNA: TGTGCCAGCAGCTTAGGCCAGGGGGGGGGGGAGCAGTACTTC. Translation: CASSLGQGGGEQYF.

The chain recombines TRBV6-1 with TRBJ1-1, with D unclear. CDR3 length: 12 residues. V lost 6 bases and J 6 bases, leaving 11 bases between the germline ends. CDR1 is MNHNS and CDR2 is SASEGT in the germline V gene. The CDR3 DNA is TGTGCCAGCAGGCCATGGCGATCTGAAGCTTTCTTT. Protein: CASRPWRSEAFF.

This chain links TRBV28 with TRBJ2-1; D may match TRBD1 or TRBD2 (5 bases each). Germline CDR1 reads MDHEN; CDR2 reads SYDVKM. CDR3 length: 16 residues. V was pared by 6 bases and J by 8 bases, with 23 bases between. The CDR3 DNA reads TGTGCCAGCAGCCTAACCGGGACGGGCTCGGGCGATGAGCAGTTCTTC. It translates to CASSLTGTGSGDEQFF.

The chain has TRBV11-3 and TRBJ2-1, with D perhaps TRBD1 (5 bases). V was pared by 2 bases and J by 4 bases, with 9 bases between. CDR3 length equals 14 residues. The V gene's germline CDR1 is SGHNT and CDR2 YENEEA. The CDR3, as DNA: TGTGCCAGCAGCTTAAGTTCAGGGTACAATGAGCAGTTCTTC. Encoded protein: CASSLSSGYNEQFF.

This clonotype was observed a handful of times. An end of the junction differs from the germline gene, which may be a read error. The CDR3 sequence is CASSGSAGGTYVQYF. CDR3 in DNA: TGTGCCAGCAGTGGATCCGCGGGAGGAACCTACGTGCAGTACTTC. The chain employs TRBV2 and TRBJ2-7, with TRBD2 matching 8 bases. Germline assignment: CDR1 SNHLY and CDR2 FYNNEI. The CDR3 is made up of 15 amino acids.

This clonotype occurred many times. The chain has TRBV20-1 and TRBJ1-1; no reliable D call. In germline, CDR1 is DFQATT, CDR2 SNEGSKA (reference sequence). V lost 2 bases, J lost 0 bases, and 7 bases lay in between. The CDR3 length is 13 residues. CDR3 sequence reads: CSARTGVNTEAFF. CDR3 DNA: TGCAGTGCTAGAACTGGAGTGAACACTGAAGCTTTCTTT.

This clonotype was detected a few times. The V and J genes are TRBV5-6 and TRBJ2-7; D might be TRBD1 (7 bases). Germline lookup yields CDR1 SGHDT and CDR2 YYEEEE. The length of the CDR3 is 14 residues. Trimming took off 3 bases at V and 4 bases at J, with 14 bases between the two ends. CDR3 nucleotides: TGTGCCAGCAGCTCGGAGGGGACAGCTTACGAGCAGTACTTC. This encodes CASSSEGTAYEQYF.

This clonotype has only a few counts. The V gene is TRBV20-1, the J gene TRBJ2-5; tentative D call: TRBD1 (6 bases). The CDR3 is 15 residues long. The germline gives CDR1 DFQATT, CDR2 SNEGSKA (reference sequence). V lost 5 bases to trimming and J lost 3 bases, with 19 bases between them. CDR3 coding DNA: TGCAGTGCTCCGCCATTCCGGGACACTAAAGAGACCCAGTACTTC. It translates to CSAPPFRDTKETQYF.

There are a few counts of this clonotype. The chain is built from TRBV6-1 and TRBJ1-2, with 8 bases that match TRBD1. V was pared by 6 bases and J by 3 bases, with 12 bases of the junction left unmatched. This CDR3 is 16 amino acids long. Germline loops: CDR1 MNHNS, CDR2 SASEGT. CDR3 DNA: TGTGCCAGCAGCACCCAGCAGGGGGCGGCGGACTATGGCTACACCTTC. Translating gives CASSTQQGAADYGYTF.

In its sample, this clonotype was seen many times. The chain links TRBV6-1 to TRBJ1-5; 9 bases map to TRBD1. This CDR3 is 15 amino acids long. The junction had 10 bases not matched to a gene; V was cut back by 6 bases and J by 7 bases. Per germline, CDR1 MNHNS and CDR2 SASEGT. The CDR3 coding sequence is TGTGCCAGCAGCCCGCGACAGGGGGGCGAGCAGCCCCAGCATTTT. Its protein is CASSPRQGGEQPQHF.

The sample holds a few counts of this clonotype. The V call is TRBV9, the J call TRBJ2-5; D is uncertain. Germline lookup yields CDR1 SGDLS and CDR2 YYNGEE. The CDR3 runs to 15 residues. Trimming shortened V by 1 base and J by 5 bases, and 15 bases separated the two germline ends. For the CDR3, the DNA is TGTGCCAGCAGCGTAAACCCCACTGGGGTGGAGACCCAGTACTTC. Translated, it gives CASSVNPTGVETQYF.

There are a few counts of this clonotype. V usage is TRBV20-1 and J usage is TRBJ1-5; D gene unclear. Trimming removed 0 bases from V and 0 bases from J, with 15 bases in between. Germline V gene lookup returns CDR1 DFQATT and CDR2 SNEGSKA (reference sequence). The CDR3 consists of 17 residues. The CDR3 region is CSARDGGDTYSNQPQHF. CDR3 sequence (DNA): TGCAGTGCTAGAGATGGCGGGGATACTTATAGCAATCAGCCCCAGCATTTT.

The chain links TRBV20-1 to TRBJ2-5, with D hard to call. The CDR3 consists of 15 residues. Germline assignment: CDR1 DFQATT and CDR2 SNEGSKA (reference sequence). V was pared by 5 bases and J by 2 bases, with 18 bases between. This chain's CDR3 is CSAGKIVLPQETQYF. DNA of the CDR3: TGCAGTGCTGGGAAGATAGTTCTCCCACAAGAGACCCAGTACTTC.

Ten or more counts support this clonotype. V is TRBV28 and J is TRBJ2-7, with D perhaps TRBD1 (8 bases). Between the trimmed V and J ends, which lost 6 bases and 0 bases, there was a span of 24 bases. The CDR3 is 18 amino acids. Germline V gene sequence: CDR1 MDHEN, CDR2 SYDVKM. The CDR3 loop reads CASSPGGLGDYVSYEQYF. CDR3 nucleotides: TGTGCCAGCAGCCCAGGGGGCTTAGGGGACTACGTCTCCTACGAGCAGTACTTC.

This clonotype was seen only a few times. The chain joins TRBV12-5 to TRBJ2-1, with unresolved D. The germline gives CDR1 LGHNT, CDR2 FRNRAP. V lost 3 bases and J 3 bases, leaving 3 bases between the germline ends. CDR3 size: 12 residues. The CDR3: CASGFGYNEQFF. The CDR3 DNA is TGTGCTAGTGGTTTCGGCTACAATGAGCAGTTCTTC.